This entry lists 32 T cell receptor beta chains sequenced from one sample in a study of shared clonotypes between healthy human individuals. Clones were read by immunoSEQ multiplex PCR, and TCRdb kept only the in-frame ones, dropping some. In the table there are 2 million to 2.5 million clones, about 95% of which are singletons. Selected positively for CCR7 and CD45RO-negative, naive CD8 cells excluded terminally differentiated effector memory CD45RA+ cells. Sequenced: naive CD8+ T cells sorted from blood. All receptors derive from a man aged 18 to 30 in good health.

V gene TRBV14 combines with J gene TRBJ2-1, with TRBD2 matching 13 bases. V was clipped by 11 bases and J by 0 bases; unmatched bases: 4. The CDR3 has 15 residues. Looked up from germline, CDR1 is SGHDN and CDR2 is FVKESK. The chain's CDR3 is CASRTSGSSYNEQFF. The CDR3 DNA follows: TGTGCCTCCAGGACTAGCGGGAGCTCCTACAATGAGCAGTTCTTC.

The V gene is TRBV4-1, the J gene TRBJ2-3; the match to TRBD2 covers 8 bases. V shed 0 bases, J shed 4 bases, and the junction held 6 bases outside the gene matches. The CDR3 is 16 amino acids. CDR1 and CDR2 (germline): MGHRA, YSYEKL. The CDR3 DNA reads as TGCGCCAGCAGCCAAGATTTTAGCGGGACCGCAGATACGCAGTATTTT. Translation gives CASSQDFSGTADTQYF.

The J gene is TRBJ2-3, the V gene TRBV10-3; possible D gene TRBD2, 6 bases. The CDR3 is made up of 14 amino acids. The V gene lost 7 bases and the J gene lost 3 bases, with 14 bases spanning the gap. Germline-derived CDR1 and CDR2 are ENHRY and SYGVKD. The CDR3 is CAIMEGVWTDTQYF. The CDR3 DNA reads TGTGCCATCATGGAGGGAGTTTGGACAGATACGCAGTATTTT.

The chain couples TRBV14 to TRBJ2-7; D remains ambiguous. Deletions cut 2 bases from V and 4 bases from J, with 6 bases between. The CDR3 is 12 residues long. Germline CDR1 reads SGHDN; CDR2 reads FVKESK. The DNA of the CDR3 is TGTGCCAGCAGCCAATTAGGTTACGAGCAGTACTTC. Translated: CASSQLGYEQYF.

Written as DNA, the CDR3 is TGTGCCAGCAGCTTGGTGTTTGGAGGGGGAACCTACGAGCAGTACTTC. This encodes CASSLVFGGGTYEQYF. The chain joins TRBV5-6 to TRBJ2-7; D tentatively fits TRBD1 or TRBD2 (6 bases each). The V and J ends lost 0 bases and 2 bases respectively, with 15 bases between them. CDR3 size: 16 residues. Germline V lookup: CDR1 SGHDT, CDR2 YYEEEE.

This chain links TRBV4-1 with TRBJ1-4; D is undetermined. Germline CDR1 and CDR2: MGHRA and YSYEKL. This CDR3 has 15 residues. The V and J ends lost 0 bases and 6 bases respectively, with 11 bases between them. The CDR3 region is CASSQEHLSYEKLFF. Here the CDR3 DNA reads TGCGCCAGCAGCCAAGAACATCTATCTTATGAAAAACTGTTTTTT.

V and J are TRBV5-4 and TRBJ1-3; D remains ambiguous. Germline CDR1 SGHNT, CDR2 YYREEE (reference sequence). Trimming left V 6 bases short and J 0 bases short, with 10 bases between. CDR3 size: 14 residues. CDR3: CASTSLGSGNTIYF. The CDR3 DNA sequence: TGTGCCAGCACTTCCCTGGGCTCTGGAAACACCATATATTTT. The whole variable domain, remainder taken from reference TRBV5-4 and TRBJ1-3, is ETGVTQSPTHLIKTRGQQVTLRCSSQSGHNTVSWYQQALGQGPQFIFQYYREEENGRGNFPPRFSGLQFPNYSSELNVNALELDDSALYLCASTSLGSGNTIYFGEGSWLTVV.

The chain combines TRBV6-1 with TRBJ2-1, with D maybe TRBD1 (6 bases). There are 12 residues in the CDR3. Trimming removed 9 bases at V and 4 bases at J, with 10 bases between. The germline V gene encodes CDR1 MNHNS and CDR2 SASEGT. The CDR3 reads CASLRGYNEQFF. CDR3 nucleotides: TGTGCCAGTCTTAGGGGGTACAATGAGCAGTTCTTC.

The chain has TRBV11-3 and TRBJ2-2; 10 bases match TRBD2. Germline values: CDR1 SGHNT, CDR2 YENEEA. V dropped 5 bases and J dropped 6; count of bases not matched to a gene: 9. CDR3 length: 16 amino acids. The CDR3 spells CASSLRTSGPAGELFF. The DNA of the CDR3 is TGTGCCAGCAGCCTACGGACTAGCGGACCAGCCGGGGAGCTGTTTTTT.

Of note for this clone: The junction shows a germline mismatch at one end, possibly a read error. The genes are TRBV7-7 and TRBJ2-7; D possibly corresponds to TRBD1 (6 bases). Germline loops: CDR1 SSHAT, CDR2 FNYEAQ (reference sequence). This CDR3 region has 15 residues. CDR3 protein: CASSLGTGMMYEQYF. The CDR3 DNA reads as TGTGCTAGCAGCTTAGGCACAGGGATGATGTACGAGCAGTACTTC.

The rearrangement links TRBV10-3 to TRBJ2-5; D remains unclear. Germline V gene sequence: CDR1 ENHRY, CDR2 SYGVKD. The V end lost 3 bases, the J end lost 5 bases, and 7 bases lay between the germline ends. The CDR3 is 12 residues long. The CDR3 nucleotides are TGTGCCATCAGTGATCGGTCGGAGACCCAGTACTTC. This encodes CAISDRSETQYF.

The CDR3 protein is CASSFISLRGMDIQYF. CDR3 bases: TGTGCCAGCAGCTTTATATCCCTGAGGGGGATGGACATTCAGTACTTC. The chain employs TRBV7-9 and TRBJ2-4, with D possibly TRBD1 on 6 matching bases. V gave up 3 bases and J gave up 8 bases, with 20 bases separating them. The CDR3 spans 16 residues. CDR1 is SEHNR and CDR2 is FQNEAQ in the germline V gene (reference sequence).

The rearrangement uses TRBV6-5 and TRBJ2-7, with a weak D call TRBD1 (5 bases). Trimming cost V 0 bases and J 4 bases, with 16 bases left between them. CDR1 and CDR2 from the germline V gene are MNHEY and SVGAGI. CDR3 size: 16 residues. The CDR3 DNA is TGTGCCAGCAGTTACTCCGAATCCAGGGCACCATACGAGCAGTACTTC. Its translation: CASSYSESRAPYEQYF.

This clone was observed a single time. The chain couples TRBV10-1 to TRBJ2-5; weak D call: TRBD1 (5 bases). There are 12 residues in the CDR3. V was shortened by 6 bases and J by 11 bases, with 16 bases between the two germline ends. Germline V gene data show CDR1 as WNHNN and CDR2 as SYGVQD (reference sequence). The chain's CDR3 is CASSDPGYEQYF. CDR3 nucleotide sequence: TGCGCCAGCAGCGATCCAGGGTATGAGCAGTACTTC.

Concerning this clone: Other DNA sequences in this sample translate to the same CDR3. The chain joins TRBV30 to TRBJ1-3; D uncertain. The CDR3 totals 13 residues. CDR1 and CDR2 (germline): GTSNPN, SVGIG (reference sequence). The ends were cut back, 1 base at V and 1 base at J, with 5 bases in the middle. Written as DNA, the CDR3 is TGTGCCTGGAGTGGCAGTTCTGGAAACACCATATATTTT. Translating it yields CAWSGSSGNTIYF.

As regards this clone: Other nucleotide sequences from this sample produce the same CDR3. The rearrangement joins TRBV5-6 to TRBJ1-1; 7 bases align to TRBD1. Germline V gene data show CDR1 as SGHDT and CDR2 as YYEEEE. Trimming took 2 bases from V and 4 from J; bases not matched to a gene: 2. This CDR3 is built from 13 residues. CDR3 residues: CASSFQGGTEAFF. The CDR3 DNA is TGTGCCAGCAGCTTCCAGGGGGGCACTGAAGCTTTCTTT.

This sequence joins TRBV19 and TRBJ1-1, with D possibly being TRBD1 (5 bases). This CDR3 spans 15 amino acids. V was clipped by 8 bases and J by 5 bases, with 21 bases between them. Germline V gives CDR1 LNHDA, CDR2 SQIVND (reference sequence). CDR3 in DNA: TGTGCCAGTGCGGAAGTGTGGGACGGGAGAACTGAAGCTTTCTTT. Its translation is CASAEVWDGRTEAFF.

The chain carries TRBV7-3 and TRBJ2-7; weak D call: TRBD2 (6 bases). The CDR3 covers 13 residues. Germline CDR1 SGHTA, CDR2 FQGTGA. V was clipped by 5 bases and J by 2 bases, with 10 bases between them. The CDR3 nucleotides are TGTGCCAGCAGCATAGCGGACGCCTACGAGCAGTACTTC. Amino acids: CASSIADAYEQYF.

This clone showed up just once. Other nucleotide sequences in the sample specify the same CDR3. The V gene is TRBV27, the J gene TRBJ2-1; 15 bases are shared with TRBD2. Germline V gives CDR1 MNHEY, CDR2 SMNVEV (reference sequence). Trimming removed 3 bases from V and 7 bases from J; junction bases left unmatched: 7. The CDR3 loop spans 17 amino acids. The CDR3 is CASSLGPGTSGRNEQFF. CDR3 DNA: TGTGCCAGCAGTTTGGGGCCCGGGACTAGCGGGAGGAATGAGCAGTTCTTC.

This clone appeared a single time. The V call is TRBV13, the J call TRBJ2-7, with D tentatively TRBD2 (5 bases). The CDR3 consists of 14 residues. V was clipped by 2 bases and J by 2 bases, with 10 bases between them. CDR1 is PRHDT, CDR2 FYEKMQ, per germline (reference sequence). CDR3 sequence reads: CASSLMRVTYEQYF. The CDR3 nucleotides are TGTGCCAGCAGCTTAATGCGGGTAACCTACGAGCAGTACTTC.

The J gene is TRBJ1-3, the V gene TRBV4-1; D ambiguous. The germline V and J ends were trimmed by 3 bases and 0 bases, with 9 bases remaining between them. CDR3 size: 15 residues. Germline CDR1 and CDR2: MGHRA and YSYEKL. CDR3 sequence: CASSHDLSSGNTIYF. The CDR3 coding sequence is TGCGCCAGCAGCCACGACCTTAGCTCTGGAAACACCATATATTTT.

The J gene is TRBJ1-4, the V gene TRBV6-6; D is unresolved. V was shortened by 7 bases and J by 7 bases, with 13 bases between the two germline ends. Germline lookup yields CDR1 MNHNY and CDR2 SVGAGI (reference sequence). The CDR3 is 13 amino acids. The CDR3 protein is CASTEVNSEKLFF. The CDR3, as DNA: TGTGCCAGCACAGAAGTGAATAGTGAAAAACTGTTTTTT.

This clone was seen only once. This CDR3 is also generated by other DNA sequences in the sample. J is TRBJ1-6 and V is TRBV25-1; no reliable D call. The germline gives CDR1 MGHDK, CDR2 SYGVNS. V was shortened by 4 bases and J by 0 bases, with 4 bases between the two germline ends. The CDR3 loop spans 14 amino acids. This CDR3 is CASSGGSYNSPLHF. The CDR3 DNA reads TGTGCCAGCAGTGGGGGCTCCTATAATTCACCCCTCCACTTT.

The rearrangement joins TRBV9 to TRBJ2-3; D perhaps matches TRBD1 (6 bases). The V gene lost 3 bases and the J gene lost 5 bases, with 16 bases spanning the gap. The CDR3 is 15 residues long. Germline-derived CDR1 and CDR2 are SGDLS and YYNGEE. CDR3 in amino acids: CASSGGQWRGDTQYF. DNA of the CDR3: TGTGCCAGCAGCGGAGGACAGTGGAGAGGAGATACGCAGTATTTT.

The chain couples TRBV7-9 to TRBJ1-4; D is possibly TRBD1 (5 bases). V was clipped by 1 base and J by 0 bases, with 6 bases between them. CDR1 is SEHNR, CDR2 FQNEAQ, per germline (reference sequence). This CDR3 has 15 residues. CDR3 in amino acids: CASSLEGATNEKLFF. The CDR3 bases are TGTGCCAGCAGCTTAGAAGGGGCAACTAATGAAAAACTGTTTTTT.

The chain employs TRBV4-1 and TRBJ2-7; D remains unclear. Germline loops: CDR1 MGHRA, CDR2 YSYEKL. CDR3 size: 17 residues. Trimming shortened V by 0 bases and J by 3 bases, and 18 bases separated the two germline ends. This chain's CDR3 is CASSQEGGVIAGYEQYF. CDR3 in DNA: TGCGCCAGCAGCCAAGAAGGCGGAGTAATAGCCGGCTACGAGCAGTACTTC.

A few counts support this clone. This chain links TRBV12-1 with TRBJ2-2; TRBD2, the table's D call, lacks a check against the DNA. TRBV12-1 is given as a pseudogene. The CDR3 contains 15 residues. This chain's CDR3 is CASSLRVERGGELFF. In DNA form, the CDR3 reads TGTGCCAGCAGCTTAAGAGTCGAACGGGGCGGGGAGCTGTTTTTT.

This chain links TRBV9 with TRBJ1-1; 9 bases agree with TRBD1. Germline V gene data show CDR1 as SGDLS and CDR2 as YYNGEE. The V and J ends lost 4 bases and 7 bases, in that order; junction bases with no gene match: 11. The CDR3 runs to 15 residues. CDR3 coding DNA: TGTGCCAGCAGCCGGGGAAAGGGACAGGGATATGAAGCTTTCTTT. This translates into CASSRGKGQGYEAFF.

This chain connects TRBV11-2 to TRBJ2-3, with 9 bases lining up with TRBD1. Germline values: CDR1 SGHAT, CDR2 FQNNGV. Trimming cost V 3 bases and J 2 bases; bases outside gene matches: 6. CDR3 size: 16 residues. The CDR3 region has the DNA TGTGCCAGCAGCTTGGGACAGGGAACCTTCACAGATACGCAGTATTTT. As protein: CASSLGQGTFTDTQYF.

The CDR3 here is CASSTTGDVRQFF. In DNA, the CDR3 is TGTGCCAGCAGCACGACAGGGGACGTCAGGCAGTTCTTC. The V gene is TRBV7-9, the J gene TRBJ2-1; 8 nucleotides align to TRBD1. In germline, CDR1 is SEHNR, CDR2 FQNEAQ (reference sequence). CDR3 length: 13 residues. V shed 5 bases and J 12 bases; nucleotides not matched to a gene: 9.

For this clone: Other DNA sequences from this sample encode an identical CDR3 as well. The V gene is TRBV29-1, the J gene TRBJ2-5, with unresolved D. Trimming took off 5 bases at V and 2 bases at J, with 3 bases between the two ends. Germline V CDR1 and CDR2: SQVTM, ANQGSEA. CDR3 length: 10 amino acids. The CDR3 reads CSVRQETQYF. CDR3 in DNA: TGCAGCGTTCGGCAAGAGACCCAGTACTTC.

The chain has TRBV15 and TRBJ2-7; 7 bases align to TRBD2. The CDR3 has 16 amino acids. Germline CDR1 is LNHNV and CDR2 is YYDKDF (reference sequence). With 5 bases clipped from V and 3 bases from J, the junction kept 13 bases outside the gene matches. In DNA, the CDR3 is TGTGCCACCAGCCCCAGAGGCGGGAGTCTCGTCTACGAGCAGTACTTC. Protein: CATSPRGGSLVYEQYF.